This T cell receptor beta chain comes out of a study of blood T cell repertoires in COVID-19. Study summary: Samples representing acute and convalescent COVID-19 were sourced from the United States, Italy and Spain. T cells, B-cell-depleted T cells, or PBMCs supplied cDNA or gDNA.

In the original workflow: Estimated nucleated cell counts came from reference gene primer amplification. TCRdb keeps only in-frame clones here, not all; method: immunoSEQ multiplex PCR. V and J calls and clone size are copied from that table; D and trimming were computed from the DNA. In the table there are about 170,000 clones, about 89% of which are singletons. The receptor was derived from a man in his 70s with acute or convalescent COVID-19. Sample: peripheral blood.

The CDR3 here is CASSPGTGGLEQFF. In nucleotides, the CDR3 is TGTGCCAGCTCACCCGGGACAGGGGGTCTTGAGCAGTTCTTC. V gene TRBV18 combines with J gene TRBJ2-1; TRBD1 matches 11 bases. The V and J ends lost 3 bases and 9 bases, in that order; junction bases with no gene match: 4. CDR1 KGHSH and CDR2 LQKENI come from the germline V gene. The CDR3 consists of 14 residues. Based on the CDR3 plus reference TRBV18 and TRBJ2-1, the full variable domain is NAGVMQNPRHLVRRRGQEARLRCSPMKGHSHVYWYRQLPEEGLKFMVYLQKENIIDESGMPKERFSAEFPKEGPSILRIQQVVRGDSAAYFCASSPGTGGLEQFFGPGTRLTVL.